This T cell receptor (beta chain) came from a study of blood T cell repertoires in COVID-19. For the study at large: Samples representing acute and convalescent COVID-19 were sourced from the United States, Italy and Spain. T cells, B-cell-depleted T cells, or PBMCs supplied cDNA or gDNA.

Remarks on this clone: The same CDR3 arises from other DNA sequences in this sample as well.

Assay: immunoSEQ multiplex PCR; the TCRdb copy retains only in-frame clones and omits some. The sample holds about 350,000 clones; about 88% are singletons and the top ten take around 7.4%. Seattle enrolled patients during active infection and tracked them longitudinally. In germline, CDR1 is MNHEY, CDR2 SMNVEV (reference sequence). Trimming took 3 bases from V and 4 from J, leaving 9 bases between them. This CDR3 has 13 amino acids. This sequence joins TRBV27 and TRBJ1-2; a possible D gene is TRBD1 (6 bases). What was sequenced was peripheral blood. The sequence came from a woman aged 55-70 years with COVID-19, enrolled during active disease. CDR3 residues: CASSFTGSYGYTF. CDR3 nucleotides: TGTGCCAGCAGTTTCACAGGGAGCTATGGCTACACCTTC.